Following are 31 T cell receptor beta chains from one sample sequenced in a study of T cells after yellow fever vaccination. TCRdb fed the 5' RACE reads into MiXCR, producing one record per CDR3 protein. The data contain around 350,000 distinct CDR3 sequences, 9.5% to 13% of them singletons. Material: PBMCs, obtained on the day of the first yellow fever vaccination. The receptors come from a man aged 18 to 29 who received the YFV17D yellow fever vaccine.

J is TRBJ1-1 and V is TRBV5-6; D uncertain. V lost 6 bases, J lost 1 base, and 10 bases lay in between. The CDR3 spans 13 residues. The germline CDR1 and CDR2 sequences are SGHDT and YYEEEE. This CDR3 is CASTRIQNTEAFF. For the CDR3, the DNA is TGTGCCAGCACTAGAATACAGAACACTGAAGCTTTCTTT.

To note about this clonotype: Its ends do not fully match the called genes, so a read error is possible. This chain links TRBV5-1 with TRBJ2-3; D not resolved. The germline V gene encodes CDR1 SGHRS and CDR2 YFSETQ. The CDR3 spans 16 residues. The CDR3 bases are TGCGTCAGCAAGGAAAGTGCGTCTAGTTCGGCAGATACGCAGTATTTT. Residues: CVSKESASSSADTQYF.

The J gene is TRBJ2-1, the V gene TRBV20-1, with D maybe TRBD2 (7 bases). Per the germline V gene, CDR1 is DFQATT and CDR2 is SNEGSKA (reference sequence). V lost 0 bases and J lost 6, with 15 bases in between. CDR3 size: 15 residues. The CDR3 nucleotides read TGCAGTGCTAGAGATGGCGGGGGCCCATTCAATGAGCAGTTCTTC. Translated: CSARDGGGPFNEQFF.

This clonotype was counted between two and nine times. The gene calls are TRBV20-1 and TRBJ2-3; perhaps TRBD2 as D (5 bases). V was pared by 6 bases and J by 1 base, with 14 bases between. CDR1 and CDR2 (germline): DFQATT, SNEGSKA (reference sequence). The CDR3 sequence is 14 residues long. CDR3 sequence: CSAPDFARTDTQYF. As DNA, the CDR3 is TGCAGTGCGCCGGACTTCGCGCGCACAGATACGCAGTATTTT.

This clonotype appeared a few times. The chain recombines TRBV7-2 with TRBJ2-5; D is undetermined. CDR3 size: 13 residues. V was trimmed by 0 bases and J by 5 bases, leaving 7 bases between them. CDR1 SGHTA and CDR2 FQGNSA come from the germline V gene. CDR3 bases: TGTGCCAGCAGCTTAGCGTGGCGCGAGACCCAGTACTTC. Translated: CASSLAWRETQYF. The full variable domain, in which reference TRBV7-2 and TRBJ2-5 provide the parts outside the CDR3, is GAGVSQSPSNKVTEKGKDVELRCDPISGHTALYWYRQSLGQGLEFLIYFQGNSAPDKSGLPSDRFSAERTGGSVSTLTIQRTQQEDSAVYLCASSLAWRETQYFGPGTRLLVL.

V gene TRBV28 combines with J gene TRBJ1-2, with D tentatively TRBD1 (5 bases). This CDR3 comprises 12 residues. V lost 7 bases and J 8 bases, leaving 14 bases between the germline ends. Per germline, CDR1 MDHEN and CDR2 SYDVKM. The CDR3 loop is CASNIPGGGYTF. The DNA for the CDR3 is TGTGCCAGCAACATACCTGGGGGGGGCTACACCTTC.

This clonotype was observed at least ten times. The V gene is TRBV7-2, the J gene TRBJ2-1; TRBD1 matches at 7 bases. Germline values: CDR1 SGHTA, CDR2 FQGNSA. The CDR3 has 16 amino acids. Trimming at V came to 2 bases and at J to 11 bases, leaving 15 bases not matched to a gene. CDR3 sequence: CASSLPPGQITMKQFF. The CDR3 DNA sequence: TGTGCCAGCAGCTTACCCCCGGGACAGATTACAATGAAGCAGTTCTTC.

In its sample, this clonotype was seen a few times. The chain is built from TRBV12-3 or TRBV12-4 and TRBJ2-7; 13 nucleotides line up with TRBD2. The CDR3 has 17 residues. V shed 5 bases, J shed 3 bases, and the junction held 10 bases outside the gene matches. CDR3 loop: CASSTGPGLAGFYEQYF. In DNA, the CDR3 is TGTGCCAGCAGTACGGGGCCGGGACTAGCGGGGTTCTACGAGCAGTACTTC.

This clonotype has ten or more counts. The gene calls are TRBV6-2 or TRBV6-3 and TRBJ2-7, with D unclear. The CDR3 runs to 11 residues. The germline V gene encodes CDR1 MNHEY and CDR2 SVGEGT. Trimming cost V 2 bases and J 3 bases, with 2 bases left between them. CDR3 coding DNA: TGTGCCAGCAGTTACGACTACGAGCAGTACTTC. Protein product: CASSYDYEQYF.

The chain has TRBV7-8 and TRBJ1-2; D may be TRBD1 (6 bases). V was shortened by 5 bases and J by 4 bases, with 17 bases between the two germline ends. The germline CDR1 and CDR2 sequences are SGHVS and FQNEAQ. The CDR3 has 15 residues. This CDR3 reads CASSPGQPSVYGYTF. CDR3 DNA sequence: TGTGCCAGCAGCCCAGGACAGCCGAGCGTCTATGGCTACACCTTC.

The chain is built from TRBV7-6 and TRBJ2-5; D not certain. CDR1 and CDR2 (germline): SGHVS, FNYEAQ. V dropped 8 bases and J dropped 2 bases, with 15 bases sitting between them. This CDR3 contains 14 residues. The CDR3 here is CASRSSRPQETQYF. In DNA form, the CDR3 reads TGTGCCAGCCGTAGTTCACGGCCACAAGAGACCCAGTACTTC. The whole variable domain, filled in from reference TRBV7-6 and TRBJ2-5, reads GAGVSQSPRYKVTKRGQDVALRCDPISGHVSLYWYRQALGQGPEFLTYFNYEAQQDKSGLPNDRFSAERPEGSISTLTIQRTEQRDSAMYRCASRSSRPQETQYFGPGTRLLVL.

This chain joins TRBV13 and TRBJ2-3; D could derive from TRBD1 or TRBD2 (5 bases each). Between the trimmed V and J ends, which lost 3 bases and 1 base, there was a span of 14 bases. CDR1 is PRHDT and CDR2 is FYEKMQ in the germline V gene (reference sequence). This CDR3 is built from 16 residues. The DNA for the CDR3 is TGTGCCAGCAGCTTTACCGGGACCACGCGCACAGATACGCAGTATTTT. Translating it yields CASSFTGTTRTDTQYF.

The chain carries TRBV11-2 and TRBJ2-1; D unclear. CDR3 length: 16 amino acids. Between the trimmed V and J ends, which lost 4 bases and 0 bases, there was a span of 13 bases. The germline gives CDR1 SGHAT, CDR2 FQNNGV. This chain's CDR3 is CASSYPREPSYNEQFF. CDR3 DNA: TGTGCCAGCAGCTACCCTAGAGAACCCTCCTACAATGAGCAGTTCTTC.

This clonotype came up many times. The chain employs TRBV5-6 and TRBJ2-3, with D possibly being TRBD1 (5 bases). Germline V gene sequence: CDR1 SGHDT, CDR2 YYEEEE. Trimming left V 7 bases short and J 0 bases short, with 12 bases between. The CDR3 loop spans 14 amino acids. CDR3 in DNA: TGTGCCAGCGGGCAGGGAACAAGCACAGATACGCAGTATTTT. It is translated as CASGQGTSTDTQYF. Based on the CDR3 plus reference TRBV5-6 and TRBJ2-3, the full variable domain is DAGVTQSPTHLIKTRGQQVTLRCSPKSGHDTVSWYQQALGQGPQFIFQYYEEEERQRGNFPDRFSGHQFPNYSSELNVNALLLGDSALYLCASGQGTSTDTQYFGPGTRLTVL.

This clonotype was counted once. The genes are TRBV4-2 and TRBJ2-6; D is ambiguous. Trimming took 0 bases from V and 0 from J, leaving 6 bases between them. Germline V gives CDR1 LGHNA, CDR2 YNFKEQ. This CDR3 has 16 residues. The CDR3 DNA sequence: TGTGCCAGCAGCCAAGACCGTATCTCTGGGGCCAACGTCCTGACTTTC. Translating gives CASSQDRISGANVLTF.

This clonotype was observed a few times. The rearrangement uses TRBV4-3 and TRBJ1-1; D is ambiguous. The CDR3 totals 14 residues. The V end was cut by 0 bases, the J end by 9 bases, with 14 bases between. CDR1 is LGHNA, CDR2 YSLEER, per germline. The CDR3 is CASSQELWIRQAFF. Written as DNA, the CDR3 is TGCGCCAGCAGCCAAGAACTTTGGATACGGCAAGCTTTCTTT.

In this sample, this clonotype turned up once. CDR3 DNA sequence: TGTGCCAGCAGTCTTGGAGACTGGAACACCGGGGAGCTGTTTTTT. This gives the protein CASSLGDWNTGELFF. The V and J genes are TRBV12-3 or TRBV12-4 and TRBJ2-2; D uncertain. There are 15 residues in the CDR3. Trimming left V 5 bases short and J 1 base short, with 11 bases between.

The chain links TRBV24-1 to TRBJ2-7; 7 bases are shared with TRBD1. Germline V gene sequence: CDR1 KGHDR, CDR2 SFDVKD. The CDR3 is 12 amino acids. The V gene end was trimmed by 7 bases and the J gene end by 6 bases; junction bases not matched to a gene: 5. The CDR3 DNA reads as TGTGCCACCAGAAAACAGGGGTCCGAGCAGTACGTC. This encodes CATRKQGSEQYV.

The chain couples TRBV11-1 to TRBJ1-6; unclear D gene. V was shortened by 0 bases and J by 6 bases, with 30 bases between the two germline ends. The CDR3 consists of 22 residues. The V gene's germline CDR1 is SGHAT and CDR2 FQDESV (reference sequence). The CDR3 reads CASSLATLRPPGVLSGNSPLHF. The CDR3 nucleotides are TGTGCCAGCAGCTTAGCGACCCTACGCCCTCCAGGCGTCCTCTCTGGTAATTCACCCCTCCACTTT.

The CDR3 sequence is CASSLGPQFNYGYTF. DNA for the CDR3: TGTGCCAGCAGTCTGGGGCCTCAGTTTAACTATGGCTACACCTTC. J is TRBJ1-2 and V is TRBV12-3 or TRBV12-4; D perhaps matches TRBD1 (5 bases). The CDR3 contains 15 residues. V was cut by 5 bases and J by 1 base, with 14 bases left in between.

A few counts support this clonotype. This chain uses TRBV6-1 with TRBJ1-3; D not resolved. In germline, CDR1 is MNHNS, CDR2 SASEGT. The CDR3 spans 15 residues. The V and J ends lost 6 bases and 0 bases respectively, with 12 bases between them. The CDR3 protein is CASRAPRFSGNTIYF. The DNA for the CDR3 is TGTGCCAGCAGGGCACCGCGTTTCTCTGGAAACACCATATATTTT.

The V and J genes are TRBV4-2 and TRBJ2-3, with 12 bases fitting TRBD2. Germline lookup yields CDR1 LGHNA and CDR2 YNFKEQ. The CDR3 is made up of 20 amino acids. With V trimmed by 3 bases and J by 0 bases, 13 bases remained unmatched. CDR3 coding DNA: TGTGCCAGCAGCCACGAATCCGGGACTAGCGGGTTCCCGAGCACAGATACGCAGTATTTT. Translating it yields CASSHESGTSGFPSTDTQYF.

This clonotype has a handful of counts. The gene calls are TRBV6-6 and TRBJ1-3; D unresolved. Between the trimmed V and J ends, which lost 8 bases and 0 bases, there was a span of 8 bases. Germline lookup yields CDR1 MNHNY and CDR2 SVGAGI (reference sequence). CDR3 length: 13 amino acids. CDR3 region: CASAQNSGNTIYF. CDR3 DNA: TGTGCCAGCGCGCAGAACTCTGGAAACACCATATATTTT.

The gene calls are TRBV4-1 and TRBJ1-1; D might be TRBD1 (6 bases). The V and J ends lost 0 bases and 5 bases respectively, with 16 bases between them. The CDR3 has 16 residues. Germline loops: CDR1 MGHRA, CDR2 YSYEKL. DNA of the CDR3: TGCGCCAGCAGCCAAGAAGTGTCAGGGGCTGGTACTGAAGCTTTCTTT. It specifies CASSQEVSGAGTEAFF.

The CDR3 coding sequence is TGTGCCAGCCACCTCAGGGCCTCTGGAAACACCATATATTTT. Encoded protein: CASHLRASGNTIYF. The V gene is TRBV19, the J gene TRBJ1-3, with D possibly TRBD1 on 5 matching bases. The CDR3 spans 14 residues. Germline loops: CDR1 LNHDA, CDR2 SQIVND (reference sequence). V was trimmed by 9 bases and J by 0 bases, leaving 12 bases between them.

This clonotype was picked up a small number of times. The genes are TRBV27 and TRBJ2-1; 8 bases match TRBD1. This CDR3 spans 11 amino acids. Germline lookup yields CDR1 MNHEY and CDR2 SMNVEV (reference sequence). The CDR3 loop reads CATGGLYEQFF. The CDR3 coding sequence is TGTGCTACAGGGGGTCTCTATGAGCAGTTCTTC.

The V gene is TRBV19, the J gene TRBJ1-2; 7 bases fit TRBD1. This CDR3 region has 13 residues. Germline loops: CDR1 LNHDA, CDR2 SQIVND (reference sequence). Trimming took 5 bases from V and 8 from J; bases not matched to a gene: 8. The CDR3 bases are TGTGCCAGTAGTTACGACAGGGATATGGGCTACACCTTC. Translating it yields CASSYDRDMGYTF.

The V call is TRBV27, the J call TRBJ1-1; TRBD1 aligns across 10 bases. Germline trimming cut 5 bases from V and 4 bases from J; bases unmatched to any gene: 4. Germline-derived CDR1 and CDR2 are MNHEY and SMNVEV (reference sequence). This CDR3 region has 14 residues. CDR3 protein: CASSEWTGGTEAFF. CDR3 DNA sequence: TGTGCCAGCAGTGAATGGACAGGGGGCACTGAAGCTTTCTTT.

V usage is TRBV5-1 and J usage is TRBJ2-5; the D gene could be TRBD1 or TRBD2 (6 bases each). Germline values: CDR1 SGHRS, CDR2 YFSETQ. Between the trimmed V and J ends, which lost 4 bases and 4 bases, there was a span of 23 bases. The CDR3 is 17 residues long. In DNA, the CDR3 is TGCGCCAGCAGCCCTTCGGGGTCGGGGGCCCCGGGAGAGACCCAGTACTTC. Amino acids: CASSPSGSGAPGETQYF.

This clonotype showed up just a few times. CDR3 sequence: CASIRSRGETQYF. CDR3 coding DNA: TGTGCCAGCATTCGATCTAGGGGAGAGACCCAGTACTTC. V gene TRBV6-1 combines with J gene TRBJ2-5; D perhaps matches TRBD1 (5 bases). Germline CDR1 and CDR2: MNHNS and SASEGT. This CDR3 region has 13 residues. V lost 7 bases and J 4 bases, leaving 13 bases between the germline ends.

The DNA of the CDR3 is TGTGCCAGCAGCCAGCCTATGGGCACTGAAGCTTTCTTT. This gives the protein CASSQPMGTEAFF. The rearrangement uses TRBV12-3 or TRBV12-4 and TRBJ1-1; D gene ambiguous. The V gene lost 6 bases and the J gene lost 4 bases, with 12 bases spanning the gap. The CDR3 consists of 13 residues.